Below, one TCR beta chain is given with its context. The antigen is undetermined. Autoimmune disease history or systemic immunosuppression meant exclusion. The CDR3 is 14 residues long. This sample stems from a study of OX40 agonist ivuxolimab in advanced cancers. Looking at the study overall: Dose-escalation patients' cancers were hepatocellular carcinoma, melanoma, renal cell or head and neck cancer. Study-wide findings and caveats: The specificity for antigen of the expanded peripheral T cells was not determined.

Clones were read by immunoSEQ multiplex PCR, and TCRdb kept only the in-frame ones, dropping some. The sample shows more than 45,000 clones, about 88% of them seen only once. The chain recombines TRBV21-1 with TRBJ2-7; the table's D call of TRBD1 was not tested on the DNA. TRBV21-1 is deemed a pseudogene. The input for sequencing was CD4+ or CD8+ T cells sorted from blood, taken in a trial of the OX40 agonist ivuxolimab. The receptor was isolated from an adult with an advanced solid tumor such as melanoma, head and neck, liver or kidney cancer. CDR3 DNA sequence: TGTGCCAGCACCGTATTGACAGCCTCCTACGAGCAGTACGTC. Its protein product is CASTVLTASYEQYV.